These T cell receptor beta chains were read from a single sample in a study of cytomegalovirus exposure and HLA in healthy donors. Produced via immunoSEQ multiplex PCR; TCRdb's table is partial and in-frame only. The table lists roughly 150,000 clones, about 80% of them singletons. Sequencing was carried out using PBMCs. These receptors were taken from a woman aged 40 to 50 in good health and CMV-seropositive. Each CDR3 is given with its conserved first and last residue. D genes are given only for firm matches. Clone size appears in some rows only: once, few, many, or a class for an expanded clone.

v_call,clone_size,d_call,j_call,cdr3_nt,cdr3_aa
TRBV19,-,TRBD1,TRBJ1-6,TGTGCCAGTAGTACCGGACAGGGTCCGCATTCACCCCTCCACTTT,CASSTGQGPHSPLHF
TRBV7-9,-,-,TRBJ2-1,TGTGCCAGCAGCTTAGCAACTAGCCGAGGCAATGAGCAGTTCTTC,CASSLATSRGNEQFF
TRBV19,-,-,TRBJ2-7,TGTGCCAGTAGTTACCGACTAGACTCCGAGCAGTACTTC,CASSYRLDSEQYF
TRBV9,once,-,TRBJ2-1,TGTGCCAGCAGCGTCTCAGGAACGGCTAATTATGAGCAGTTCTTC,CASSVSGTANYEQFF
TRBV7-2,-,TRBD2,TRBJ2-3,TGTGCCAGCAGCTTAGTGGGGACTAGCGTTACAGATACGCAGTATTTT,CASSLVGTSVTDTQYF
TRBV5-8,-,TRBD1,TRBJ2-7,TGTGCCAGCAGCCTTCAAAACAGGGGGCTGCGGCCCTACGAGCAGTACTTC,CASSLQNRGLRPYEQYF
TRBV7-9,-,-,TRBJ2-1,TGTGCCAGCAGCTTAGGCAGCGGGCTGTCCTACAATGAGCAGTTCTTC,CASSLGSGLSYNEQFF
TRBV7-2,-,-,TRBJ2-1,TGTGCCAGCAGCTTAGTGCCACACAACAATGAGCAGTTCTTC,CASSLVPHNNEQFF
TRBV19,-,TRBD1,TRBJ2-5,TGTGCCAGTAGTTCCCGACAGGGGGCGGGACAAGAGACCCAGTACTTC,CASSSRQGAGQETQYF
TRBV18,-,TRBD1,TRBJ2-1,TGTGCCAGCTCACCACCGGCACAGGGGGTTAGTGAGCAGTTCTTC,CASSPPAQGVSEQFF
TRBV6-1,-,-,TRBJ2-7,TGTGCCAGCAGTGTTGGGACAAACTACGAGCAGTACTTC,CASSVGTNYEQYF
TRBV11-3,-,-,TRBJ2-1,TGTGCCAGCAGCTTAGCGGAGTACAATGAGCAGTTCTTC,CASSLAEYNEQFF
TRBV9,-,TRBD2,TRBJ2-1,TGTGCCAGCAGCGTACCTAGCGGTATCCCGGGCTCCTACAATGAGCAGTTCTTC,CASSVPSGIPGSYNEQFF
TRBV7-3,-,TRBD2,TRBJ2-2,TGTGCCAGCAGCTTAATCGGGGGGACCGGGGAGCTGTTTTTT,CASSLIGGTGELFF
TRBV6-6,-,-,TRBJ2-7,TGTGCCAGCAGCCGGCCCCCAGGGTACGAGCAGTACTTC,CASSRPPGYEQYF
TRBV7-9,few,TRBD2,TRBJ2-1,TGTGCCAGCAGCTTGGGGAGCGGGAGAATCAACAATGAGCAGTTCTTC,CASSLGSGRINNEQFF
TRBV29-1,-,TRBD2,TRBJ2-3,TGCAGCGTTGCCCCTTCGGGGGGAGGTTTTTCCAATACGCAGTATTTT,CSVAPSGGGFSNTQYF